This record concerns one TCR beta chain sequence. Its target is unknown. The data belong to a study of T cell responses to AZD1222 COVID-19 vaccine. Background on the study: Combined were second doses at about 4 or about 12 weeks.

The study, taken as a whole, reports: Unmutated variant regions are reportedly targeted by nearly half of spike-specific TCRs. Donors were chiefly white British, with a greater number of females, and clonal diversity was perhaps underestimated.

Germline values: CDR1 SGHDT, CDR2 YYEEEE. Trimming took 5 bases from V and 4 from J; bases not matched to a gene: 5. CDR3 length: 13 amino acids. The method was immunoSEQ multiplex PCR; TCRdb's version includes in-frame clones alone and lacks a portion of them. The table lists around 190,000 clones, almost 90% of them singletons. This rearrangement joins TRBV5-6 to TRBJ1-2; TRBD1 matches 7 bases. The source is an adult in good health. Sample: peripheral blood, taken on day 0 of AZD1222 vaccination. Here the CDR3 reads CASSTGAGYGYTF. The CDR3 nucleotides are TGTGCCAGCAGTACAGGGGCTGGCTATGGCTACACCTTC.